This T cell receptor beta chain was profiled in a study of CD8 T cells in Susac syndrome. CDR1 and CDR2 (germline): DFQATT, SNEGSKA (reference sequence). V lost 0 bases and J lost 4; bases outside the gene matches: 7. The CDR3 totals 16 residues. With random hexamers, 0.5 to 1 ug RNA was reverse transcribed. Amplification of the TCR beta CDR3 was carried out by immunoSEQ multiplex PCR, which spanned a total of 54 Vbeta and 13 Jbeta segments. Via MiXCR, TCRdb re-called the immunoSEQ multiplex PCR reads, giving one row per CDR3 protein. The sample lists 150,000 to 200,000 distinct CDR3 sequences, around 96% seen once, with roughly 0.14% in the top ten. Matching for age and sex applied to the controls, who were healthy donors. Negative isolation yielded the CD8+ and CD4+ T cells, while FACS enriched the TEMRA cells.

The chain couples TRBV20-1 to TRBJ1-5; 9 nucleotides line up with TRBD1. The TCR originated in a human donor in good health. The sequenced sample was CD4+ T cells from PBMCs. For the CDR3, the DNA is TGCAGTGCTAGAGATGCTGGACAGGGGAAAAATCAGCCCCAGCATTTT. It encodes CSARDAGQGKNQPQHF.